A single sample gave rise to the 4 T cell receptor beta chains below, sequenced in a study of post-analysis software for immune sequencing data. General study points: Patients showed TRBV5-6, TRBV5-1 and TRBV20-1 among 4 or 5 TRBV segments more frequent than in controls.

No cognate antigen is known for these TCRs. Prepared libraries of TCR beta cDNA carried unique molecular identifiers. TCRdb redid the calling of the PCR reads with MiXCR, one entry per CDR3 protein. The table has about 760,000 distinct CDR3 sequences, 25% to 30% seen once; the top ten hold about 0.5%. The sequenced sample consisted of blood. The receptors derive from a girl aged 10 to 17 with multiple sclerosis.

The chain couples TRBV7-2 to TRBJ2-1; D is undetermined. Germline V CDR1 and CDR2: SGHTA, FQGNSA. The CDR3 loop spans 17 amino acids. Trimming removed 5 bases from V and 7 bases from J, with 24 bases in between. The CDR3 spells CASSPPTGGWGSNEQFF. Here the CDR3 DNA reads TGTGCCAGCAGCCCCCCGACGGGTGGATGGGGTTCAAATGAGCAGTTCTTC.

This clonotype was seen just once. The genes are TRBV5-1 and TRBJ1-1; 11 bases agree with TRBD1. Germline CDR1 reads SGHRS; CDR2 reads YFSETQ. This CDR3 comprises 17 residues. V shed 4 bases, J shed 4 bases, and the junction held 12 bases outside the gene matches. The CDR3: CASSIGQGARRVTEAFF. The CDR3 coding sequence is TGCGCCAGCAGCATAGGACAGGGGGCGCGAAGGGTCACTGAAGCTTTCTTT.

In its sample, this clonotype was seen a few times. The chain combines TRBV10-3 with TRBJ2-1; D perhaps matches TRBD1 (5 bases). Germline V gene lookup returns CDR1 ENHRY and CDR2 SYGVKD. The CDR3 consists of 13 residues. The V gene lost 8 bases and the J gene lost 8 bases, with 16 bases spanning the gap. The CDR3 nucleotides read TGTGCCATCGGATTAGCTGCCAGGGATGAGCAGTTCTTC. This encodes CAIGLAARDEQFF.

This clonotype was detected a few times. V is TRBV5-1 and J is TRBJ2-6; weak D call: TRBD1 (5 bases). The CDR3 sequence is 18 residues long. Trimming shortened V by 3 bases and J by 2 bases, and 18 bases separated the two germline ends. The V gene's germline CDR1 is SGHRS and CDR2 YFSETQ. The CDR3 protein is CASSSLGRALAGANVLTF. The CDR3 region has the DNA TGCGCCAGCAGCTCCTTGGGCAGGGCGCTAGCTGGGGCCAACGTCCTGACTTTC.